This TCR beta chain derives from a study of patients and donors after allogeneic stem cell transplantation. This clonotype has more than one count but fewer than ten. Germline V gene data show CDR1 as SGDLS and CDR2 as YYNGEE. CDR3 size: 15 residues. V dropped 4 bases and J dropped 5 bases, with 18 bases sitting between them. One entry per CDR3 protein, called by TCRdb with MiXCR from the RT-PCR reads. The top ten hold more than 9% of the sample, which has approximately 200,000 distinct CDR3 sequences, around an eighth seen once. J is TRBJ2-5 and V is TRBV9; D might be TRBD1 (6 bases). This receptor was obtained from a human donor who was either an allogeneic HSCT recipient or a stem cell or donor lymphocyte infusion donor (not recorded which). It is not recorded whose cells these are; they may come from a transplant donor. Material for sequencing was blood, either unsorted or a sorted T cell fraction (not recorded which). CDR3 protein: CASSTPTGSGETQYF. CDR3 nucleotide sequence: TGTGCCAGCAGCACCCCGACAGGCTCCGGGGAGACCCAGTACTTC. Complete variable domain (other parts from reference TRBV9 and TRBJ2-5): DSGVTQTPKHLITATGQRVTLRCSPRSGDLSVYWYQQSLDQGLQFLIQYYNGEERAKGNILERFSAQQFPDLHSELNLSSLELGDSALYFCASSTPTGSGETQYFGPGTRLLVL.